A single T cell receptor beta chain is shown here with its context. Its antigen remains unknown. Looked up from germline, CDR1 is MNHEY and CDR2 is SVGEGT. Trimming took off 5 bases at V and 3 bases at J, with 14 bases between the two ends. The CDR3 runs 15 residues. Libraries were prepared by immunoSEQ multiplex PCR; TCRdb keeps only in-frame clonotypes and omits some of them. This table holds roughly 87,000 clones, around nine tenths found once. The data were obtained in a study of T cell responses to AZD1222 COVID-19 vaccine. Notes on the study in general: Only six or seven AZD1222 recipients tested seropositive at baseline.

The material was peripheral blood, obtained 28 days after the second AZD1222 dose. This clonotype was obtained from an adult who received the AZD1222 COVID-19 vaccine. The chain combines TRBV6-2 or TRBV6-3 with TRBJ1-3, with a tentative D call TRBD1 (6 bases). The CDR3 coding sequence is TGTGCCAGCAGTACTCAACCAGGGGATGGAAACACCATATATTTT. It codes for CASSTQPGDGNTIYF.